Sequencing of this T cell receptor (beta chain) was carried out in a study of shared clonotypes between healthy human individuals (dated by TCRdb to about 2020). As for the study more broadly: A few men and a couple of women, aged 18 to 49 years, made up the cohort. Per donor, leukapheresis produced somewhere between about 0.94 and 8.9 billion PBMCs. To estimate repertoire size and how much clonotype sharing occurs between individuals, the study deeply sequenced the blood TCR repertoires of five healthy adults. Libraries were prepared and TCR repertoires were sequenced by different laboratories using diverse techniques, in order to increase sequencing depth and limit assay-specific biases. Per donor, three plates each were used for CD4 naive and CD4 memory, two for CD8 naive, and one for CD8 memory.

TCR CDR3 regions were amplified from genomic DNA by multiplex PCR using the deep immunoSEQ assay. For each cell subset, the extracted genomic DNA was distributed evenly across all wells of several immunoSEQ 96-well plates, and each plate served as one replicate. For sorted subsets, roughly 200 ng of genomic DNA, equivalent to 30,000 or so T cell genomes, went into each replicate PCR. Purified libraries were measured with a Qubit 3.0 fluorometer, size-checked on a Bioanalyzer 2100, and measured again with the KAPA Library Quantification kit. Every immunoSEQ 96-well plate was sequenced on a separate single-read 150-cycle Illumina NextSeq 550 flow cell. Per the source publication's procedure: Because the immunoSEQ output included only junctional sequences and no quality scores, the filtering could not be the same as the filtering used for full-length reads. To assign V/J genes and CDR3, sequences were annotated using PyIR, a Python wrapper for IgBLAST v1.9, with IMGT germline references. Reads were filtered out if the reads had weak V/J assignments (E-value above 1e-6), no CDR3, stop codons, out-of-frame junctions, or ambiguous translated residues. V3J clonotypes were defined as sequences sharing the same inferred V gene, J gene, and CDR3 amino acid sequence. Percentage overlap between repertoires was computed as shared unique clonotypes divided by the size of the smaller repertoire. Richness of each repertoire was evaluated using RTK rarefaction, the Chao1 estimator, and Recon v2.1 estimates of unobserved clonotypes. OLGA was used to compute generation probabilities for all TCRbeta clonotypes that the gDNA method yielded from a handful of donors. TCRdb took over this immuneACCESS table, retaining in-frame rearrangements with V and J assigned. Such tables are incomplete; in checked studies, under half of the missing clones stem from an unresolved V gene, and the remainder is unexplained. V and J calls and clone size follow that table, whereas D and trimming were derived from the DNA. Recorded for this sample are over a million clones; about 80% of them occurred a single time. Jointly, the top ten make up roughly 1.4% of the sample.

Summary of the overall study and its limitations: Even with the large sequencing depth, rarefaction of the sorted-subset datasets indicated that sequencing was incomplete. Sharing across a few donors was observed for approximately 4.6% of naive CD4, about 4% of naive CD8, over 2% of memory CD4, and around 0.4% of memory CD8 clonotypes. Pairwise subsampling led to the expectation that sequencing depth would affect the degree of clonotype sharing among donors. The genetic and exposure-history diversity represented was limited by the small number of donors. Compared with non-shared clonotypes, clonotypes shared by all four sorted-subset donors had higher generation probabilities. Sampling was limited to blood, and TCR repertoires in tissue likely differ from TCR repertoires in blood. Estimated clonotype richness was generally larger for naive than for memory subsets.

On this clone itself: Its binding antigen is unknown. No quality values exist for individual bases; no much larger clone is one base distant.

From a lookup of the germline V gene, CDR1 and CDR2 are SGHRS and YFSETQ. CDR3 length: 15 amino acids, cysteine to phenylalanine. Here the CDR3 DNA is all that survives: 45 bases in frame from base 1. Trimming costs V 0 bases and J 2 bases, and their ends lie 11 bases apart. The donors were healthy, HIV-negative adults with no recently reported acute infections or vaccinations. Only Caucasian adults living in Nashville, Tennessee, USA were represented among the donors. CD4+ T cells were enriched by magnetic negative selection, after which naive cells were positively selected on CD45RA and the negative fraction was taken as the memory subset. Blood was collected by leukapheresis, and PBMCs were isolated by Ficoll-Histopaque density gradient centrifugation and then cryopreserved in liquid nitrogen vapor phase. Analytical flow cytometry was used to check the purity and quantity of each magnetically sorted T cell population. Each sorted fraction had its genomic DNA isolated and then quantified by UV absorbance on a Nanodrop 2000c.

The origin of this receptor is a man between 18 and 29 years old in good health. This chain joins TRBV5-1 to TRBJ2-5, with no reliable assignment of the D segment. Sequenced input: memory CD4+ T cells sorted from blood. The cell subset or site label on this specimen signifies: CD45RA-negative fraction. CDR3 region: CASSLAGRSQETQYF. The DNA sequence is given as TGCGCCAGCAGCTTGGCCGGCAGATCACAAGAGACCCAGTACTTC. The full variable domain, with segments outside the CDR3 supplied by the reference TRBV5-1 and TRBJ2-5 proteins, appears as KAGVTQTPRYLIKTRGQQVTLSCSPISGHRSVSWYQQTPGQGLQFLFEYFSETQRNKGNFPGRFSGRQFSNSRSEMNVSTLELGDSALYLCASSLAGRSQETQYFGPGTRLLVL.